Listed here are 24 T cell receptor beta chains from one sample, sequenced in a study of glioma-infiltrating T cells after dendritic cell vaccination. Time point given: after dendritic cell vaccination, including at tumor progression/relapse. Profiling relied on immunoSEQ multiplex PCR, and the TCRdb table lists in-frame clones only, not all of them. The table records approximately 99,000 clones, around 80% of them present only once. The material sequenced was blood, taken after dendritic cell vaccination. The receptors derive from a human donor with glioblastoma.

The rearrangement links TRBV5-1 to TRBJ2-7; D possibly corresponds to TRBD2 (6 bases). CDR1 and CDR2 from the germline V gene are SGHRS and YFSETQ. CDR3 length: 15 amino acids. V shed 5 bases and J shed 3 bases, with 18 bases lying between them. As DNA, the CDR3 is TGCGCCAGCAGGCCCCCCGGGACCGGGGGCTACGAGCAGTACTTC. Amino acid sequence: CASRPPGTGGYEQYF.

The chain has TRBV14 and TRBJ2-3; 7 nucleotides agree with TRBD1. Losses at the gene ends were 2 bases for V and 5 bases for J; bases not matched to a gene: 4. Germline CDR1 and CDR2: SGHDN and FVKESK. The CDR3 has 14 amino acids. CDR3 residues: CASSQRSGGDTQYF. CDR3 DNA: TGTGCCAGCAGCCAAAGGTCAGGGGGAGATACGCAGTATTTT.

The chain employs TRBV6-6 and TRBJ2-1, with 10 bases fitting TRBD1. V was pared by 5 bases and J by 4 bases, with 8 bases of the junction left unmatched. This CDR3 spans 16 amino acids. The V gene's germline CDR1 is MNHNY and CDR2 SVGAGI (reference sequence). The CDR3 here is CASSARKDRGYNEQFF. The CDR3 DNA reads TGTGCCAGCAGTGCCAGGAAGGACAGGGGGTACAATGAGCAGTTCTTC.

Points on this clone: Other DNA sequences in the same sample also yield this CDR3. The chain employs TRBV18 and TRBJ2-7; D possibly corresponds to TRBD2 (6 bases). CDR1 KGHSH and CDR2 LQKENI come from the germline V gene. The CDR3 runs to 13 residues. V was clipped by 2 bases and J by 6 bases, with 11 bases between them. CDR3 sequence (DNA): TGTGCCAGCTCACCAGGGACTTCTCGCGAGCAGTACTTC. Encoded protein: CASSPGTSREQYF. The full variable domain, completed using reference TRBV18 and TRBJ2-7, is NAGVMQNPRHLVRRRGQEARLRCSPMKGHSHVYWYRQLPEEGLKFMVYLQKENIIDESGMPKERFSAEFPKEGPSILRIQQVVRGDSAAYFCASSPGTSREQYFGPGTRLTVT.

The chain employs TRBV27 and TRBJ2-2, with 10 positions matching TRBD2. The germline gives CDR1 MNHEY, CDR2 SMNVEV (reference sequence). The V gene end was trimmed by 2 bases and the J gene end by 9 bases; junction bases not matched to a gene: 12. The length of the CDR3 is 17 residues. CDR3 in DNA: TGTGCCAGCAGTTTAACATATGGGACTAGCGTGTCCCGGGAGCTGTTTTTT. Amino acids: CASSLTYGTSVSRELFF.

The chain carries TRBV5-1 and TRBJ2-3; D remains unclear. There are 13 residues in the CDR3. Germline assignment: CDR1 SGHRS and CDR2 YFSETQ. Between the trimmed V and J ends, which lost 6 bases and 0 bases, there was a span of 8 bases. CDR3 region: CASNVGSTDTQYF. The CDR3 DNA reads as TGCGCCAGCAATGTGGGCAGCACAGATACGCAGTATTTT. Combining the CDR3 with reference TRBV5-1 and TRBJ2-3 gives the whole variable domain KAGVTQTPRYLIKTRGQQVTLSCSPISGHRSVSWYQQTPGQGLQFLFEYFSETQRNKGNFPGRFSGRQFSNSRSEMNVSTLELGDSALYLCASNVGSTDTQYFGPGTRLTVL.

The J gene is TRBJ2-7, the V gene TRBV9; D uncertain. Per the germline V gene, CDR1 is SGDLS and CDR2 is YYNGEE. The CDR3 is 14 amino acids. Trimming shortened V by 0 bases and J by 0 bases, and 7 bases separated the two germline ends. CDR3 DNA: TGTGCCAGCAGCGTAGGCGAATTCTCCTACGAGCAGTACTTC. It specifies CASSVGEFSYEQYF.

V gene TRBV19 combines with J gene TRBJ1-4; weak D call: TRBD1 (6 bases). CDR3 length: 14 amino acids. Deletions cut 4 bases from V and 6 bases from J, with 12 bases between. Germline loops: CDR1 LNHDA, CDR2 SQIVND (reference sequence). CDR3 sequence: CASSTRDRHEKLFF. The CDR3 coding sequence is TGTGCCAGTAGTACCAGAGACAGGCATGAAAAACTGTTTTTT.

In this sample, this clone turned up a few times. The CDR3 coding sequence is TGCGCCAGCAGCTTGGATTCCCGGACTAGCGGGGGGGCCATCGACAATGAGCAGTTCTTC. Its translation: CASSLDSRTSGGAIDNEQFF. This chain uses TRBV5-1 with TRBJ2-1; 15 positions agree with TRBD2. Germline CDR1 reads SGHRS; CDR2 reads YFSETQ. The CDR3 sequence is 20 residues long. V was pared by 0 bases and J by 5 bases, with 12 bases of the junction left unmatched.

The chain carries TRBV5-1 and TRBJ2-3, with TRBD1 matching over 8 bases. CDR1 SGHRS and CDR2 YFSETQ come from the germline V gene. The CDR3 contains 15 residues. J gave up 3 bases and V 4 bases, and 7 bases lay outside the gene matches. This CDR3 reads CASSPGQGETDTQYF. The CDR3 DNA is TGCGCCAGCAGCCCTGGACAGGGTGAGACAGATACGCAGTATTTT.

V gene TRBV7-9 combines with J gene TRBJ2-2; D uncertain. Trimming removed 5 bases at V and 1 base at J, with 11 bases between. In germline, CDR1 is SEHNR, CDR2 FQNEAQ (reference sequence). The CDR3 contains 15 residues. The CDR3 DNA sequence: TGTGCCAGCAGCGTTCCAGGCCGGAACACCGGGGAGCTGTTTTTT. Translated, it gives CASSVPGRNTGELFF.

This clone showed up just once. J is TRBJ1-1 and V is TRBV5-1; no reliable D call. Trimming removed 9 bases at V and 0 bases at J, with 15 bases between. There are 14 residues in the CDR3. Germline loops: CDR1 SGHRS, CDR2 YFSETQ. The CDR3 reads CATRTGVMNTEAFF. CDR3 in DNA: TGCGCCACCAGGACCGGGGTCATGAACACTGAAGCTTTCTTT.

This chain's CDR3 is CASKLGPATTNEKLFF. CDR3 nucleotide sequence: TGTGCCAGTAAGTTGGGCCCAGCAACAACTAATGAAAAACTGTTTTTT. V and J are TRBV19 and TRBJ1-4; D is uncertain. The ends were cut back, 7 bases at V and 0 bases at J, with 15 bases in the middle. The CDR3 runs to 16 residues. Looked up from germline, CDR1 is LNHDA and CDR2 is SQIVND (reference sequence).

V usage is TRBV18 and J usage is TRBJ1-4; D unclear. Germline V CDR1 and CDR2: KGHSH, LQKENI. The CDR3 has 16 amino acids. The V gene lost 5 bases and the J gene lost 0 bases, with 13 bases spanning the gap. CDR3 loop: CASSGLAYATNEKLFF. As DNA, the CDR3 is TGTGCCAGCTCAGGACTCGCCTATGCAACTAATGAAAAACTGTTTTTT.

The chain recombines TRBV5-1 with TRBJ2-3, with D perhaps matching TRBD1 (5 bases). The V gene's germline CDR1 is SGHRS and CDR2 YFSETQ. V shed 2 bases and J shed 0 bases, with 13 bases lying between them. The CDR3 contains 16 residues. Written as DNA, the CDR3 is TGCGCCAGCAGCTTACCCTCAGGGTCTAGCACAGATACGCAGTATTTT. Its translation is CASSLPSGSSTDTQYF.

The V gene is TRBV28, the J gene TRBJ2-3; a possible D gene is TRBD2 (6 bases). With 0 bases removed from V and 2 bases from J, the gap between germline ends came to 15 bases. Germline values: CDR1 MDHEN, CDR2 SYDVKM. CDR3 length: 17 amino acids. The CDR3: CASSLWTRGGATDTQYF. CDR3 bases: TGTGCCAGCAGTTTATGGACCCGCGGAGGGGCCACAGATACGCAGTATTTT.

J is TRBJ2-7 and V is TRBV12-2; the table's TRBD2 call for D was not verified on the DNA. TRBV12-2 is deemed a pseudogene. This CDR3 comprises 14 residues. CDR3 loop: CASRRRGCPYEQYF. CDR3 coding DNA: TGTGCAAGTCGCCGCCGGGGTTGCCCCTACGAGCAGTACTTC.

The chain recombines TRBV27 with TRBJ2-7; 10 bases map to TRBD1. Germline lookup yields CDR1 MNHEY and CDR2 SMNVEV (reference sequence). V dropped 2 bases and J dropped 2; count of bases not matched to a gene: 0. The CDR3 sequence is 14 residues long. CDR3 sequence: CASSLGTGAYEQYF. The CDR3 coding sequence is TGTGCCAGCAGTTTAGGGACAGGGGCCTACGAGCAGTACTTC.

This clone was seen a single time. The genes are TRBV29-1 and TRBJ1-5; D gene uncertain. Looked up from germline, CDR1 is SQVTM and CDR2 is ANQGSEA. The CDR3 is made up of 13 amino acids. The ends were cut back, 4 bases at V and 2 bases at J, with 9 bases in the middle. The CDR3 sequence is CSVVGQGNQPQHF. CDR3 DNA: TGCAGCGTTGTAGGCCAGGGCAATCAGCCCCAGCATTTT.

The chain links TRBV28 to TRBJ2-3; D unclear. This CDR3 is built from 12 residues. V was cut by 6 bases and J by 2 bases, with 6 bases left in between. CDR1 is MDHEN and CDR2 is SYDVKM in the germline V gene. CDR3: CASSPITDTQYF. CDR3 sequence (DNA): TGTGCCAGCAGCCCAATCACAGATACGCAGTATTTT. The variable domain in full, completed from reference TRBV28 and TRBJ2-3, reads DVKVTQSSRYLVKRTGEKVFLECVQDMDHENMFWYRQDPGLGLRLIYFSYDVKMKEKGDIPEGYSVSREKKERFSLILESASTNQTSMYLCASSPITDTQYFGPGTRLTVL.

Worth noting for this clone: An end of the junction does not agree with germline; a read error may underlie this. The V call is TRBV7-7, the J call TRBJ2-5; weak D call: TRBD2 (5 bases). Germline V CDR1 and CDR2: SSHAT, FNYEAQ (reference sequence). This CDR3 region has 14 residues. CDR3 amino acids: CASSLGEYQETQYF. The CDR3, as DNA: TGTGCTAGCAGCTTGGGAGAGTACCAAGAGACCCAGTACTTC.

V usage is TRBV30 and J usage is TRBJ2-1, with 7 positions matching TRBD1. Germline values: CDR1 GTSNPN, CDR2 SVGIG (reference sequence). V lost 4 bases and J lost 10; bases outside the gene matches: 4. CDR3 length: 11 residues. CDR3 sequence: CAWTRTGEQFF. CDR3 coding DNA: TGTGCCTGGACAAGGACAGGCGAGCAGTTCTTC.

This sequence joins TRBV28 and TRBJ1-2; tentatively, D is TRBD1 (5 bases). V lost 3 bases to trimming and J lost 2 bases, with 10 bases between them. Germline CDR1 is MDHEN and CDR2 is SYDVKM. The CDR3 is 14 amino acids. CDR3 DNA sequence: TGTGCCAGCAGTTTTGACAGAACAAACTATGGCTACACCTTC. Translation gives CASSFDRTNYGYTF.

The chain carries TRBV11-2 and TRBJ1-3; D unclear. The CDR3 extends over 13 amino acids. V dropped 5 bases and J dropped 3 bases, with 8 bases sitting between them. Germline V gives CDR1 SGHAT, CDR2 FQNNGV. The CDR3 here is CASSTGFGNTIYF. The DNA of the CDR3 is TGTGCCAGCAGCACGGGGTTTGGAAACACCATATATTTT. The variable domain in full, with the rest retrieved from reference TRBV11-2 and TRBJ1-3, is EAGVAQSPRYKIIEKRQSVAFWCNPISGHATLYWYQQILGQGPKLLIQFQNNGVVDDSQLPKDRFSAERLKGVDSTLKIQPAKLEDSAVYLCASSTGFGNTIYFGEGSWLTVV.